This T cell receptor (beta chain) is drawn from a study of shared clonotypes between healthy human individuals. Across the whole study: Donors had three CD4 naive, three CD4 memory, two CD8 naive and one CD8 memory plate apiece.

Assay used: immunoSEQ multiplex PCR; TCRdb lists only in-frame clones, some missing. The sample consists of about 990,000 clones, around 78% of them appearing once. The germline V gene encodes CDR1 MDHEN and CDR2 SYDVKM. The V gene lost 7 bases and the J gene lost 7 bases, with 14 bases spanning the gap. The length of the CDR3 is 13 residues. The chain employs TRBV28 and TRBJ2-4; D possibly corresponds to TRBD2 (7 bases). Sample: memory CD4+ T cells from PBMCs. Subset described: CD45RA-negative fraction. The TCR comes from a young man in good health. Some clones in this sample may be carry-over from other donors' samples. In nucleotides, the CDR3 is TGTGCCAGCATCCGAGGGGGGGGTAACATTCAGTACTTC. Translation gives CASIRGGGNIQYF.